This entry lists 32 T cell receptor beta chains sequenced from one sample in a study of cytomegalovirus exposure and HLA in healthy donors. 13 Jbeta primers and 60 Vbeta primers were used for the PCR. TCRdb's table, derived via immunoSEQ multiplex PCR, lists solely in-frame clones and lacks some. The profile shows approximately 150,000 clones, around 78% of them singletons. The sample taken for sequencing was PBMCs. These receptors were obtained from a woman aged 40 to 55 in good health and CMV-seropositive.

The J gene is TRBJ1-2, the V gene TRBV27; a weak D match, TRBD1 (6 bases). This CDR3 spans 16 amino acids. Germline CDR1 reads MNHEY; CDR2 reads SMNVEV (reference sequence). V lost 2 bases and J 4 bases, leaving 17 bases between the germline ends. CDR3 region: CASSLPGQIVGYGYTF. DNA for the CDR3: TGTGCCAGCAGTTTACCCGGACAGATCGTGGGCTATGGCTACACCTTC.

As regards this clone: Additional DNA sequences in this sample encode the identical CDR3. This chain links TRBV9 with TRBJ1-1; D call uncertain. Trimming left V 5 bases short and J 1 base short, with 9 bases between. Germline CDR1 SGDLS, CDR2 YYNGEE. This CDR3 spans 13 amino acids. The CDR3 reads CASSGGPNTEAFF. The CDR3, as DNA: TGTGCCAGCAGTGGAGGGCCGAACACTGAAGCTTTCTTT.

DNA for the CDR3: TGTGCCAGCAGCTTGAGGGGATATGGCTACACCTTC. Protein sequence: CASSLRGYGYTF. The chain employs TRBV5-4 and TRBJ1-2, with D possibly TRBD1 on 5 matching bases. Trimming took off 1 base at V and 5 bases at J, with 6 bases between the two ends. The germline CDR1 and CDR2 sequences are SGHNT and YYREEE (reference sequence). This CDR3 contains 12 residues.

About this clone itself: This sample also contains other DNA sequences that code for the same CDR3. This chain links TRBV27 with TRBJ1-6; D remains ambiguous. The CDR3 contains 13 residues. CDR1 MNHEY and CDR2 SMNVEV come from the germline V gene (reference sequence). V lost 2 bases to trimming and J lost 6 bases, with 5 bases between them. CDR3 sequence reads: CASSLGGNSPLHF. The CDR3 coding sequence is TGTGCCAGCAGTTTAGGCGGTAATTCACCCCTCCACTTT.

The chain uses TRBV14 and TRBJ1-1; D is ambiguous. The CDR3 contains 15 residues. Germline V gene sequence: CDR1 SGHDN, CDR2 FVKESK. V shed 1 base and J shed 0 bases, with 9 bases lying between them. The CDR3 DNA reads as TGTGCCAGCAGCCAAGGCTTACAGCTGAACACTGAAGCTTTCTTT. Translated, it gives CASSQGLQLNTEAFF. The variable domain in full, completed from reference TRBV14 and TRBJ1-1, reads EAGVTQFPSHSVIEKGQTVTLRCDPISGHDNLYWYRRVMGKEIKFLLHFVKESKQDESGMPNNRFLAERTGGTYSTLKVQPAELEDSGVYFCASSQGLQLNTEAFFGQGTRLTVV.

With regard to this clone: An end of the junction does not agree with germline; a read error may underlie this. The genes are TRBV4-3 and TRBJ2-6, with D perhaps matching TRBD1 (8 bases). Germline V CDR1 and CDR2: LGHNA, YSLEER. The CDR3 covers 20 residues. CDR3 loop: CASSQIYRGGRTSGANGLTF. The CDR3 nucleotides read TGCGCCAGCAGCCAGATTTACAGGGGGGGGCGGACCTCTGGGGCCAACGGCCTGACTTTC.

This chain uses TRBV29-1 with TRBJ1-1; unclear D gene. In germline, CDR1 is SQVTM, CDR2 ANQGSEA. This CDR3 has 12 amino acids. Trimming took off 7 bases at V and 0 bases at J, with 9 bases between the two ends. The CDR3 bases are TGCAGCGCTCTAGAGATGAACACTGAAGCTTTCTTT. Translated, it gives CSALEMNTEAFF.

This sequence joins TRBV30 and TRBJ1-1; D is unresolved. There are 13 residues in the CDR3. The V end lost 8 bases, the J end lost 0 bases, and 13 bases lay between the germline ends. The germline CDR1 and CDR2 sequences are GTSNPN and SVGIG (reference sequence). Here the CDR3 reads CAGGLDLNTEAFF. CDR3 in DNA: TGTGCCGGAGGACTAGACCTGAACACTGAAGCTTTCTTT.

The chain carries TRBV27 and TRBJ2-7, with TRBD2 matching over 8 bases. Germline V gene lookup returns CDR1 MNHEY and CDR2 SMNVEV (reference sequence). The CDR3 runs to 15 residues. V gave up 5 bases and J gave up 0 bases; unmatched junction bases: 6. This chain's CDR3 is CASSGYSGVSYEQYF. The CDR3 region has the DNA TGTGCCAGCAGTGGGTATAGCGGGGTCTCCTACGAGCAGTACTTC.

This chain joins TRBV19 and TRBJ1-1; maybe TRBD1 (6 bases). CDR1 is LNHDA, CDR2 SQIVND, per germline (reference sequence). This CDR3 region has 13 residues. V dropped 6 bases and J dropped 2 bases, with 10 bases sitting between them. The CDR3 here is CASSLDRNTEAFF. CDR3 coding DNA: TGTGCCAGTAGCTTGGACAGAAACACTGAAGCTTTCTTT.

The J gene is TRBJ1-5, the V gene TRBV6-1, with a possible D match to TRBD1 (6 bases). In germline, CDR1 is MNHNS, CDR2 SASEGT. The CDR3 runs 14 residues. With 11 bases removed from V and 0 bases from J, the gap between germline ends came to 14 bases. The CDR3 nucleotides are TGTGCCGCTGCGGGGGGCTTTAGCAATCAGCCCCAGCATTTT. Translating gives CAAAGGFSNQPQHF.

The chain has TRBV5-1 and TRBJ1-1; D possibly corresponds to TRBD1 (6 bases). The germline V gene has CDR1 SGHRS and CDR2 YFSETQ. This CDR3 spans 16 amino acids. Trimming cost V 0 bases and J 7 bases, with 19 bases left between them. The CDR3 DNA reads as TGCGCCAGCAGCTTGGCTTTAGGGGGAGATCTTGGTGAAGCTTTCTTT. Amino acids: CASSLALGGDLGEAFF. Full variable domain (missing parts from reference TRBV5-1 and TRBJ1-1): KAGVTQTPRYLIKTRGQQVTLSCSPISGHRSVSWYQQTPGQGLQFLFEYFSETQRNKGNFPGRFSGRQFSNSRSEMNVSTLELGDSALYLCASSLALGGDLGEAFFGQGTRLTVV.

The chain joins TRBV7-9 to TRBJ2-5; 9 nucleotides match TRBD1. In germline, CDR1 is SEHNR, CDR2 FQNEAQ (reference sequence). The V segment lost 5 bases and the J segment 5 bases; nucleotides outside the gene matches: 9. This CDR3 is built from 15 residues. CDR3 residues: CASSRGQGKGETQYF. The CDR3 region has the DNA TGTGCCAGCAGCCGTGGACAGGGGAAGGGCGAGACCCAGTACTTC. Drawing the rest from reference TRBV7-9 and TRBJ2-5, the complete variable domain is DTGVSQNPRHKITKRGQNVTFRCDPISEHNRLYWYRQTLGQGPEFLTYFQNEAQLEKSRLLSDRFSAERPKGSFSTLEIQRTEQGDSAMYLCASSRGQGKGETQYFGPGTRLLVL.

The sample holds a few counts of this clone. The chain employs TRBV5-1 and TRBJ1-6; the match to TRBD1 covers 9 bases. The CDR3 totals 15 residues. V shed 4 bases and J 12 bases; nucleotides not matched to a gene: 11. Germline CDR1 reads SGHRS; CDR2 reads YFSETQ. The CDR3 spells CASSPDRQGVRPLHF. CDR3 in DNA: TGCGCCAGCAGCCCGGACCGACAGGGGGTTAGACCCCTCCACTTT. Full variable domain (missing parts from reference TRBV5-1 and TRBJ1-6): KAGVTQTPRYLIKTRGQQVTLSCSPISGHRSVSWYQQTPGQGLQFLFEYFSETQRNKGNFPGRFSGRQFSNSRSEMNVSTLELGDSALYLCASSPDRQGVRPLHFGNGTRLTVT.

The chain is built from TRBV7-9 and TRBJ2-7, with TRBD2 matching 8 bases. CDR1 SEHNR and CDR2 FQNEAQ come from the germline V gene (reference sequence). The junction had 16 bases not matched to a gene; V was cut back by 4 bases and J by 2 bases. The CDR3 has 18 residues. CDR3 sequence reads: CASSSTPGGLRTPYEQYF. The CDR3 DNA reads TGTGCCAGCAGCTCCACGCCGGGGGGGCTGAGGACACCCTACGAGCAGTACTTC.

CDR3 in DNA: TGTGCCAGCTCAGGAGCCCCGGGCACCGGGGAGCTGTTTTTT. As protein: CASSGAPGTGELFF. The chain joins TRBV18 to TRBJ2-2; D uncertain. In germline, CDR1 is KGHSH, CDR2 LQKENI. V dropped 5 bases and J dropped 4 bases, with 11 bases sitting between them. This CDR3 is built from 14 residues.

The chain uses TRBV29-1 and TRBJ2-1, with 9 positions matching TRBD2. Germline V gene lookup returns CDR1 SQVTM and CDR2 ANQGSEA. Losses at the gene ends were 6 bases for V and 6 bases for J; bases not matched to a gene: 12. The CDR3 spans 15 residues. The CDR3 bases are TGCAGCGTGGGGCTGTGGCGGGGGGGTTCCAATGAGCAGTTCTTC. This gives the protein CSVGLWRGGSNEQFF.

The rearrangement links TRBV14 to TRBJ1-4; D unclear. Deletions cut 1 base from V and 0 bases from J, with 9 bases between. CDR3 size: 16 residues. Germline lookup yields CDR1 SGHDN and CDR2 FVKESK. The CDR3 DNA sequence: TGTGCCAGCAGCCAAGGAGGGTTGGCAACTAATGAAAAACTGTTTTTT. Translation: CASSQGGLATNEKLFF.

The CDR3 reads CASSSRVFGYEQYF. The CDR3 DNA reads TGTGCCAGCAGCAGCAGGGTTTTTGGTTACGAGCAGTACTTC. The rearrangement joins TRBV5-6 to TRBJ2-7; D is possibly TRBD1 (5 bases). Trimming stripped 4 bases from V and 4 bases from J, with 15 bases between. Germline V gene lookup returns CDR1 SGHDT and CDR2 YYEEEE. The CDR3 runs to 14 residues.

The CDR3 DNA reads TGCGCCAGCAGCCAAGTCGACAGGGGGCAGTCCGGGGAGCTGTTTTTT. It codes for CASSQVDRGQSGELFF. The rearrangement joins TRBV4-1 to TRBJ2-2, with 10 positions matching TRBD1. The CDR3 has 16 amino acids. Trimming removed 1 base from V and 6 bases from J; junction bases left unmatched: 5. Germline V gene sequence: CDR1 MGHRA, CDR2 YSYEKL.

This chain connects TRBV10-3 to TRBJ1-2, with 8 bases aligning to TRBD1. The CDR3 spans 14 residues. V shed 7 bases, J shed 3 bases, and the junction held 7 bases outside the gene matches. Germline V gives CDR1 ENHRY, CDR2 SYGVKD. CDR3 coding DNA: TGTGCCATCACCAAACAGGGGGTCGACTATGGCTACACCTTC. It yields the protein CAITKQGVDYGYTF.

The chain couples TRBV4-1 to TRBJ2-6, with 8 bases that match TRBD2. The CDR3 runs to 15 residues. V was pared by 1 base and J by 12 bases, with 8 bases of the junction left unmatched. Germline V CDR1 and CDR2: MGHRA, YSYEKL. The CDR3 loop is CASSQGPAGDSVLTF. The CDR3 nucleotides are TGCGCCAGCAGCCAAGGCCCAGCGGGGGACTCCGTCCTGACTTTC.

The chain combines TRBV6-1 with TRBJ2-7; the match to TRBD1 covers 7 bases. Germline values: CDR1 MNHNS, CDR2 SASEGT. Unmatched junction bases numbered 15, after V lost 10 bases and J lost 3 bases. CDR3 length equals 15 residues. The CDR3 sequence: CATRGSYRSDYEQYF. The CDR3 bases are TGTGCCACCAGGGGGTCGTACAGGTCGGACTACGAGCAGTACTTC.

This clone was seen a few times. This chain uses TRBV6-1 with TRBJ2-7; 7 nucleotides match TRBD2. Losses at the gene ends were 8 bases for V and 0 bases for J; bases not matched to a gene: 10. This CDR3 contains 15 residues. Germline CDR1 reads MNHNS; CDR2 reads SASEGT. This CDR3 is CASGGWGGSSYEQYF. The DNA for the CDR3 is TGTGCCAGCGGGGGGTGGGGGGGGAGCTCCTACGAGCAGTACTTC.

The chain joins TRBV27 to TRBJ2-2; a possible D gene is TRBD2 (5 bases). The CDR3 extends over 14 amino acids. CDR1 is MNHEY, CDR2 SMNVEV, per germline (reference sequence). The V and J ends lost 5 bases and 5 bases respectively, with 12 bases between them. CDR3 protein: CASSITGMTGELFF. The CDR3 bases are TGTGCCAGCAGTATAACGGGAATGACCGGGGAGCTGTTTTTT.

The rearrangement links TRBV2 to TRBJ2-5; possibly TRBD2 for D (5 bases). This CDR3 is 14 amino acids long. Germline CDR1 is SNHLY and CDR2 is FYNNEI. Trimming removed 4 bases at V and 7 bases at J, with 16 bases between. The CDR3 DNA reads TGTGCCAGCAGTGTGGGTAGCGTCCCTGGGACCCAGTACTTC. This gives the protein CASSVGSVPGTQYF.

Written as DNA, the CDR3 is TGTGCCAGCAGCTTAGTCTCGGGGACAGGAGAAAAACTGTTTTTT. It codes for CASSLVSGTGEKLFF. This rearrangement joins TRBV7-8 to TRBJ1-4; 8 bases agree with TRBD1. Germline V gives CDR1 SGHVS, CDR2 FQNEAQ. The CDR3 totals 15 residues. Germline trimming cut 1 base from V and 8 bases from J; bases unmatched to any gene: 6.

The chain recombines TRBV27 with TRBJ2-7, with 7 bases aligning to TRBD1. CDR1 MNHEY and CDR2 SMNVEV come from the germline V gene (reference sequence). The CDR3 loop spans 16 amino acids. With 8 bases clipped from V and 6 bases from J, the junction kept 19 bases outside the gene matches. This CDR3 is CASRNPGTEVGLEQYF. CDR3 nucleotides: TGTGCCAGCCGGAATCCCGGGACAGAGGTCGGGCTCGAGCAGTACTTC.

This rearrangement joins TRBV28 to TRBJ2-7; D gene unclear. V shed 6 bases and J shed 5 bases, with 8 bases lying between them. This CDR3 comprises 11 residues. Germline V gene sequence: CDR1 MDHEN, CDR2 SYDVKM. The CDR3 bases are TGTGCCAGCAGCTTTATTAACGAGCAGTACTTC. Translated: CASSFINEQYF.

V is TRBV12-5 and J is TRBJ2-2, with 12 positions matching TRBD2. There are 16 residues in the CDR3. The V gene end was trimmed by 6 bases and the J gene end by 3 bases; junction bases not matched to a gene: 5. Germline CDR1 and CDR2: LGHNT and FRNRAP. The chain's CDR3 is CASGQLAGGYTGELFF. Written as DNA, the CDR3 is TGTGCTAGTGGCCAACTAGCGGGGGGTTACACCGGGGAGCTGTTTTTT.

This clone was observed a handful of times. The gene calls are TRBV14 and TRBJ2-7; 8 bases are a match to TRBD1. Germline V gene lookup returns CDR1 SGHDN and CDR2 FVKESK. The ends lost 2 bases at V and 6 bases at J; junction bases unmatched: 15. The CDR3 loop spans 17 amino acids. This CDR3 is CASSQTRGRTGYVEQYF. For the CDR3, the DNA is TGTGCCAGCAGCCAAACACGAGGCCGGACAGGGTACGTCGAGCAGTACTTC.

As concerns this clone: The sample holds other DNA sequences that translate to the same CDR3. The rearrangement joins TRBV10-3 to TRBJ2-1; 9 bases map to TRBD1. The ends lost 4 bases at V and 7 bases at J; junction bases unmatched: 5. The CDR3 sequence is 14 residues long. Germline V lookup: CDR1 ENHRY, CDR2 SYGVKD. The CDR3 here is CAISAPDRGNEQFF. The CDR3 DNA follows: TGTGCCATCAGTGCTCCGGACAGGGGTAATGAGCAGTTCTTC.